This entry lists 7 T cell receptor beta chains sequenced from one sample in a study of metastatic and nonmetastatic thyroid tumors. From the PCR reads, TCRdb re-called clones with MiXCR. The sample includes nearly 15,000 clones, roughly a fifth of them seen just once. Ahead of thyroid surgery, no patient had received treatment of any kind. Source material: blood. These receptors were obtained from a female donor with papillary thyroid cancer or a benign thyroid nodule (not recorded which). Some clones in this sample may be carry-over from other donors' samples.

In its sample, this clone is medium-sized. V is TRBV19 and J is TRBJ1-2; D uncertain. Germline assignment: CDR1 LNHDA and CDR2 SQIVND (reference sequence). Between the trimmed V and J ends, which lost 7 bases and 8 bases, there was a span of 23 bases. The CDR3 is 15 amino acids. This CDR3 reads CASTTQAKGVPGYTF. Written as DNA, the CDR3 is TGTGCCAGTACCACTCAAGCAAAGGGAGTACCCGGCTACACCTTC.

This clone occurred a few times. V gene TRBV9 combines with J gene TRBJ2-7; D perhaps matches TRBD2 (6 bases). The CDR3 extends over 12 amino acids. CDR1 is SGDLS and CDR2 is YYNGEE in the germline V gene. V dropped 6 bases and J dropped 2 bases, with 9 bases sitting between them. CDR3 residues: CASNGGTYEQYF. CDR3 DNA sequence: TGTGCCAGCAACGGCGGGACCTACGAGCAGTACTTC. Looking up the rest from reference TRBV9 and TRBJ2-7 gives the full variable domain: DSGVTQTPKHLITATGQRVTLRCSPRSGDLSVYWYQQSLDQGLQFLIQYYNGEERAKGNILERFSAQQFPDLHSELNLSSLELGDSALYFCASNGGTYEQYFGPGTRLTVT.

This clone was recorded a few times. The V and J genes are TRBV19 and TRBJ2-7, with D possibly TRBD2 on 6 matching bases. Germline assignment: CDR1 LNHDA and CDR2 SQIVND (reference sequence). CDR3 length equals 13 residues. The germline V and J ends were trimmed by 10 bases and 7 bases, with 20 bases remaining between them. The CDR3 nucleotides are TGTGCCACCACCTCCGGGAGAACGGGAGAGCAGTACTTC. Encoded protein: CATTSGRTGEQYF.

This chain joins TRBV6-1 and TRBJ1-5; D remains unclear. The CDR3 is 13 residues long. Deletions cut 4 bases from V and 3 bases from J, with 7 bases between. The V gene's germline CDR1 is MNHNS and CDR2 SASEGT. The CDR3 coding sequence is TGTGCCAGCAGTGTGTCCATCAATCAGCCCCAGCATTTT. Translating it yields CASSVSINQPQHF.

The chain employs TRBV2 and TRBJ2-3; no clear D gene. Trimming pared 4 bases from V and 0 bases from J, leaving 11 bases between. This CDR3 contains 15 residues. The germline CDR1 and CDR2 sequences are SNHLY and FYNNEI. CDR3 loop: CASSGNRPSTDTQYF. The CDR3 DNA reads as TGTGCCAGCAGTGGAAATAGACCAAGCACAGATACGCAGTATTTT.

This clone is deemed medium-sized. The J gene is TRBJ2-1, the V gene TRBV6-5; D tentatively fits TRBD1 or TRBD2 (6 bases each). The germline V gene encodes CDR1 MNHEY and CDR2 SVGAGI. V was cut by 4 bases and J by 7 bases, with 23 bases left in between. This CDR3 comprises 17 residues. The CDR3 DNA is TGTGCCAGCAGTTTCCCCCTAGGGGGGAGAGCATCAAATGAGCAGTTCTTC. Its protein product is CASSFPLGGRASNEQFF.

This clone has ten or more counts. The J gene is TRBJ2-1, the V gene TRBV5-1; tentatively, D is TRBD1 (6 bases). From germline, CDR1 is SGHRS and CDR2 YFSETQ. This CDR3 spans 14 amino acids. V dropped 3 bases and J dropped 7 bases, with 14 bases sitting between them. CDR3 DNA sequence: TGCGCCAGCAGCTATCAACTACAGGGTAATGAGCAGTTCTTC. Translated, it gives CASSYQLQGNEQFF.